What follows is one T cell receptor beta chain and its context. This clone's antigen is unknown. HCMV serostatus was determined by detecting HCMV-specific IgG in serum with a commercial ELISA kit. Peripheral blood mononuclear cells were isolated from blood by Ficoll density gradient centrifugation. The CDR3 spans 14 residues, from the cysteine through the phenylalanine. The DNA is not on file. According to the germline V gene (reference sequence), CDR1 reads LGHDT and CDR2 reads YNNKEL. This entry comes from a study of T cells expressing NK-cell markers (dated by TCRdb to about 2020). For context, the study as a whole: TCR beta-chain repertoires were profiled in sorted CD3+CD56+NKG2C+, CD3+CD56+NKG2C- and CD3+CD56-NKG2C+ T-cell subsets from eight donors. The study sequenced eight donors, all healthy volunteers chosen at random: three men and five women. Of the eight sequenced donors, seven were found to be HCMV-seropositive and one was found to be HCMV-seronegative. The libraries were sequenced on Illumina HiSeq 2000/2500, MiSeq or NextSeq, producing 2 x 150 bp reads.

The sample was run on an Illumina HiSeq 2000. 5'RACE template switching, by which a universal primer site and unique molecular identifiers were added, was used to make TCR beta cDNA libraries. Priming for cDNA synthesis came from the TCR beta constant segment, and two successive PCR amplification steps followed. The authors processed their data as follows. MIGEC handled demultiplexing of the reads and grouping by UMI, while MiTCR was used to assemble and quantify clonotypes. Only TCR cDNA sequences supported by at least two reads were kept to exclude erroneous sequences. The tcR package was used for downstream repertoire analysis, and clonotypes were matched across fractions by CDR3 nucleotide sequence plus V segment. Antigen specificity was annotated against VDJdb with VDJmatch, allowing one amino acid substitution in CDR3. After the reads were reprocessed by TCRdb, one entry was made per CDR3 protein sequence, with no DNA. TCRdb, rather than the study authors, made the V and J calls. The record for this sample contains fewer than 550,000 distinct CDR3 sequences. The top ten constitute over 1.3% of the sample.

The research as a whole found: Those dominant clonotypes were again the most abundant among CD3+CD56-NKG2C+ cells in a few donors, at about 28.3-65%. In six donors, the dominant CD3+CD56+NKG2C+ clonotypes were among the top 10 CD8+ clonotypes and accounted for roughly 1.0-8% of CD8+ T cells. Whether the expanded NKG2C-expressing T cell clones were specific for HCMV antigens was left unclear.

This TCR came from a woman between 50 and 59 years old in good health. Donor details come from another sample of the same person, matched by shared clones. Sequenced: blood T cells: a sorted CD56 or NKG2C T cell subset, CD4+ or CD8+ T cells, or bulk PBMC T cells (not recorded which). The chain is assembled from TRBV3-1 and TRBJ1-1. CDR3 reads: CASSPGRRNTEAFF.